The source of this T cell receptor beta chain is a study of cytomegalovirus exposure and HLA in healthy donors. Study results and caveats: The CMV antigen specificity of a few CMV-associated chains was confirmed through in vitro analysis. With high specificity and sensitivity, the classifier reportedly diagnosed cytomegalovirus status. Further analysis, carried out later, found HLA-associated TCR beta chains more clonally expanded than equally common other chains.

This clone is a singleton in its sample. As yet, its antigen is unknown. In the PCR, 60 Vbeta and 13 Jbeta primers were used. Profiled with immunoSEQ multiplex PCR; TCRdb holds only in-frame clones, not every one. Among approximately 190,000 clones, about 70% were seen once, and the ten largest hold 2.6%. This CDR3 region has 17 residues. Germline CDR1 reads SGHRS; CDR2 reads YFSETQ. The junction had 13 bases not matched to a gene; V was cut back by 5 bases and J by 2 bases. This rearrangement joins TRBV5-1 to TRBJ1-2, with 9 bases fitting TRBD1. Sequencing was carried out using PBMCs. This TCR was sampled from a man aged 35-49 years in good health and CMV-seropositive. CDR3: CASRADGQGLENYGYTF. The CDR3 nucleotides read TGCGCCAGCAGAGCGGACGGACAGGGGTTAGAGAACTATGGCTACACCTTC.